Below are 32 T cell receptor beta chains sequenced from a single sample in a study of blood T cells in healthy people across ages. Combining a sample-barcoded 5' primer with a J-beta primer mix, a second PCR ran for 7 to 11 cycles. TCRdb reanalysed the 5' RACE reads using MiXCR and keeps one entry per CDR3 protein. This sample has some 1.7 million distinct CDR3 sequences, with 28% found just once. Specimen: blood. The receptors stem from a woman in her thirties in good health.

This clonotype has only a few counts. This chain joins TRBV12-3 or TRBV12-4 and TRBJ2-3; weak D call: TRBD1 (8 bases). The V end was cut by 5 bases, the J end by 2 bases, with 23 bases between. This CDR3 is 18 amino acids long. Here the CDR3 reads CASSDATGGAIITDTQYF. The DNA of the CDR3 is TGTGCCAGCAGTGATGCTACAGGGGGGGCAATTATCACAGATACGCAGTATTTT.

The chain joins TRBV5-1 to TRBJ2-3, with D uncertain. This CDR3 has 15 amino acids. Germline loops: CDR1 SGHRS, CDR2 YFSETQ. The ends were cut back, 0 bases at V and 0 bases at J, with 8 bases in the middle. CDR3 coding DNA: TGCGCCAGCAGCTTGGAAGACTCTAGCACAGATACGCAGTATTTT. Translated: CASSLEDSSTDTQYF.

This clonotype was found a few times. The gene calls are TRBV20-1 and TRBJ1-6; 8 bases match TRBD1. The CDR3 spans 16 residues. Germline CDR1 is DFQATT and CDR2 is SNEGSKA (reference sequence). Trimming at V came to 6 bases and at J to 8 bases, leaving 15 bases not matched to a gene. CDR3 residues: CSAIEGGRGLYSPLHF. DNA of the CDR3: TGCAGTGCCATAGAGGGGGGCAGGGGGCTTTATTCACCCCTCCACTTT.

V usage is TRBV11-2 and J usage is TRBJ1-1, with a weak D call TRBD1 (6 bases). Per germline, CDR1 SGHAT and CDR2 FQNNGV. Trimming cost V 10 bases and J 7 bases, with 10 bases left between them. The CDR3 has 10 amino acids. CDR3 loop: CATRDIEAFF. The CDR3 DNA sequence: TGTGCCACCCGGGACATTGAAGCTTTCTTT.

There are a few counts of this clonotype. This chain connects TRBV5-5 to TRBJ1-5; D is possibly TRBD1 (5 bases). The CDR3 has 15 amino acids. The V and J ends lost 4 bases and 2 bases respectively, with 13 bases between them. The germline CDR1 and CDR2 sequences are SGHKS and YYEKEE (reference sequence). CDR3 in amino acids: CASSGPGTGNQPQHF. CDR3 nucleotide sequence: TGTGCCAGCAGCGGACCCGGGACGGGCAATCAGCCCCAGCATTTT. Using reference TRBV5-5 and TRBJ1-5 for the parts outside the CDR3, the full variable domain is DAGVTQSPTHLIKTRGQQVTLRCSPISGHKSVSWYQQVLGQGPQFIFQYYEKEERGRGNFPDRFSARQFPNYSSELNVNALLLGDSALYLCASSGPGTGNQPQHFGDGTRLSIL.

This clonotype was seen only once. This chain links TRBV6-2 or TRBV6-3 with TRBJ2-1; D may correspond to TRBD1 or TRBD2 (5 bases each). Trimming pared 6 bases from V and 5 bases from J, leaving 11 bases between. The CDR3 is 13 amino acids. The germline V gene has CDR1 MNHEY and CDR2 SVGEGT. The CDR3 DNA is TGTGCCAGCAGGCTCGAGGGACACAATGAGCAGTTCTTC. Residues: CASRLEGHNEQFF.

This clonotype was seen only a few times. The germline gene is not matched at one end of the junction; a read error may be the cause. The chain joins TRBV5-1 to TRBJ2-2, with a tentative D call TRBD2 (5 bases). Germline loops: CDR1 SGHRS, CDR2 YFSETQ. CDR3 length: 15 amino acids. The CDR3 protein is CTSSLEADGTGELFF. CDR3 DNA: TGCACCAGCAGCTTGGAGGCAGACGGTACCGGGGAGCTGTTTTTT. The full variable domain, completed using reference TRBV5-1 and TRBJ2-2, is KAGVTQTPRYLIKTRGQQVTLSCSPISGHRSVSWYQQTPGQGLQFLFEYFSETQRNKGNFPGRFSGRQFSNSRSEMNVSTLELGDSALYLCTSSLEADGTGELFFGEGSRLTVL.

The sample holds many counts of this clonotype. This rearrangement joins TRBV7-6 to TRBJ2-1, with D possibly being TRBD1 (5 bases). This CDR3 region has 15 residues. Germline V gene sequence: CDR1 SGHVS, CDR2 FNYEAQ. V was pared by 5 bases and J by 5 bases, with 16 bases between. The CDR3 nucleotides read TGTGCCAGCAGCACCGGACCGACAGTAAACAATGAGCAGTTCTTC. This sequence encodes CASSTGPTVNNEQFF.

The chain carries TRBV20-1 and TRBJ2-3; no reliable D call. CDR1 and CDR2 (germline): DFQATT, SNEGSKA (reference sequence). This CDR3 has 13 residues. The ends were cut back, 5 bases at V and 0 bases at J, with 9 bases in the middle. This CDR3 reads CSAFLTSTDTQYF. Here the CDR3 DNA reads TGCAGTGCTTTCTTGACAAGCACAGATACGCAGTATTTT.

This chain links TRBV7-2 with TRBJ1-5; no clear D. Germline V gives CDR1 SGHTA, CDR2 FQGNSA. CDR3 length: 13 amino acids. Trimming pared 1 base from V and 5 bases from J, leaving 6 bases between. CDR3 nucleotide sequence: TGTGCCAGCAGCTTAGGAGATGATCAGCCCCAGCATTTT. This codes for CASSLGDDQPQHF.

The rearrangement links TRBV6-1 to TRBJ2-5; possibly TRBD2 for D (7 bases). Trimming pared 2 bases from V and 5 bases from J, leaving 15 bases between. Germline CDR1 MNHNS, CDR2 SASEGT. The CDR3 sequence is 15 residues long. The CDR3 DNA reads as TGTGCCAGCAGTGAACCTGGGGGGGCCGGGGAGACCCAGTACTTC. As protein: CASSEPGGAGETQYF.

The V gene is TRBV6-5, the J gene TRBJ2-1; weak D call: TRBD2 (6 bases). V was shortened by 5 bases and J by 3 bases, with 17 bases between the two germline ends. CDR1 is MNHEY, CDR2 SVGAGI, per germline. This CDR3 has 16 residues. This CDR3 reads CASSKPGRDRYNEQFF. The CDR3 DNA is TGTGCCAGCAGTAAACCCGGGCGGGACCGCTACAATGAGCAGTTCTTC.

This clonotype was seen only a few times. V usage is TRBV5-5 and J usage is TRBJ2-1; a weak D match, TRBD2 (5 bases). The germline V gene encodes CDR1 SGHKS and CDR2 YYEKEE (reference sequence). The V end was cut by 0 bases, the J end by 8 bases, with 12 bases between. This CDR3 has 14 amino acids. CDR3 residues: CASSLVGFGDEQFF. Written as DNA, the CDR3 is TGTGCCAGCAGCTTGGTGGGTTTCGGGGATGAGCAGTTCTTC.

The V and J genes are TRBV28 and TRBJ2-1; TRBD2 aligns across 10 bases. V gave up 6 bases and J gave up 9 bases; unmatched junction bases: 14. The germline V gene has CDR1 MDHEN and CDR2 SYDVKM. The CDR3 is made up of 16 amino acids. Here the CDR3 reads CASSPLEERGGPEQFF. Here the CDR3 DNA reads TGTGCCAGCAGCCCCCTCGAGGAGCGGGGGGGCCCTGAGCAGTTCTTC.

The J gene is TRBJ1-6, the V gene TRBV19; TRBD1 is a possible D gene (5 bases). The CDR3 totals 15 residues. Deletions cut 5 bases from V and 0 bases from J, with 8 bases between. CDR1 LNHDA and CDR2 SQIVND come from the germline V gene (reference sequence). DNA of the CDR3: TGTGCCAGTAGTTGGGGGTCCTCCTATAATTCACCCCTCCACTTT. Protein product: CASSWGSSYNSPLHF.

The sample holds a few counts of this clonotype. The chain couples TRBV19 to TRBJ2-5; D possibly corresponds to TRBD2 (6 bases). Germline CDR1 LNHDA, CDR2 SQIVND (reference sequence). Between the trimmed V and J ends, which lost 2 bases and 2 bases, there was a span of 12 bases. There are 15 residues in the CDR3. CDR3 region: CASSITGLRQETQYF. The CDR3 DNA reads as TGTGCCAGTAGTATAACCGGACTACGACAAGAGACCCAGTACTTC.

As to this clonotype: At one boundary the junction diverges from the germline segment, which might be a read error. This chain links TRBV12-3 or TRBV12-4 with TRBJ2-3; tentative D call: TRBD2 (6 bases). The CDR3 contains 15 residues. CDR3 nucleotides: TGTGCCAGCAGTCGCGATAGCGGAAGCACAGGTACGCAGTATTTT. Protein sequence: CASSRDSGSTGTQYF.

This rearrangement joins TRBV3-1 to TRBJ1-2, with 12 nucleotides matching TRBD1. CDR1 is LGHDT, CDR2 YNNKEL, per germline (reference sequence). The CDR3 is 16 residues long. With 1 base clipped from V and 8 bases from J, the junction kept 8 bases outside the gene matches. CDR3 bases: TGTGCCAGCAGCCAAGCGGGGGGACAGGGGGCGAGAGGCTACACCTTC. This gives the protein CASSQAGGQGARGYTF.

J is TRBJ2-7 and V is TRBV7-2; D is ambiguous. This CDR3 region has 13 residues. Trimming shortened V by 6 bases and J by 6 bases, and 15 bases separated the two germline ends. Per germline, CDR1 SGHTA and CDR2 FQGNSA. The CDR3 here is CASRPGELSEQYF. For the CDR3, the DNA is TGTGCCAGCAGGCCAGGAGAGCTCTCCGAGCAGTACTTC.

The sample holds a few counts of this clonotype. The chain joins TRBV29-1 to TRBJ1-2; the D gene is possibly TRBD1 (5 bases). The V end lost 2 bases, the J end lost 6 bases, and 13 bases lay between the germline ends. The CDR3 runs 13 residues. Germline CDR1 is SQVTM and CDR2 is ANQGSEA. DNA for the CDR3: TGCAGCGTTGAACGTGGGGGGAAGGATGGCTACACCTTC. Its translation: CSVERGGKDGYTF. The full variable domain, its missing parts supplied by reference TRBV29-1 and TRBJ1-2, is SAVISQKPSRDICQRGTSLTIQCQVDSQVTMMFWYRQQPGQSLTLIATANQGSEATYESGFVIDKFPISRPNLTFSTLTVSNMSPEDSSIYLCSVERGGKDGYTFGSGTRLTVV.

This clonotype has a handful of counts. Mismatch with germline at one junction end may stem from a read error. The chain couples TRBV14 to TRBJ2-5; no clear D. CDR3 size: 14 residues. Germline-derived CDR1 and CDR2 are SGHDN and FVKESK. CDR3 protein: CVSSQAYPLETQYF. The CDR3 DNA is TGTGTCAGCAGCCAAGCATACCCACTGGAGACCCAGTACTTC.

This clonotype was seen a handful of times. The gene calls are TRBV6-2 or TRBV6-3 and TRBJ2-7; 9 bases map to TRBD2. The V gene end was trimmed by 6 bases and the J gene end by 4 bases; junction bases not matched to a gene: 7. Germline V lookup: CDR1 MNHEY, CDR2 SVGEGT. The CDR3 consists of 14 residues. The chain's CDR3 is CASSSTSGKYEQYF. Written as DNA, the CDR3 is TGTGCCAGCAGCTCGACTAGCGGAAAGTACGAGCAGTACTTC.

The chain joins TRBV5-1 to TRBJ1-2; TRBD1 might be the D (6 bases). The CDR3 totals 15 residues. The V gene lost 0 bases and the J gene lost 8 bases, with 17 bases spanning the gap. Germline V CDR1 and CDR2: SGHRS, YFSETQ. CDR3 amino acids: CASSLDGGAVWGYTF. DNA for the CDR3: TGCGCCAGCAGCTTGGATGGGGGGGCCGTTTGGGGCTACACCTTC.

This clonotype was observed at least ten times. CDR3 sequence: CASSTGLAEPWEETQYF. As DNA, the CDR3 is TGTGCCAGCAGCACCGGACTAGCGGAGCCGTGGGAAGAGACCCAGTACTTC. This chain uses TRBV7-3 with TRBJ2-5, with TRBD2 matching 10 bases. V shed 5 bases and J 3 bases; nucleotides not matched to a gene: 12. The germline CDR1 and CDR2 sequences are SGHTA and FQGTGA. The length of the CDR3 is 17 residues.

This clonotype was counted only a few times. The genes are TRBV18 and TRBJ2-3; D not resolved. In germline, CDR1 is KGHSH, CDR2 LQKENI. This CDR3 comprises 15 residues. Trimming removed 0 bases at V and 6 bases at J, with 13 bases between. The CDR3 DNA sequence: TGTGCCAGCTCACCACCCTGGACCTCGCGGGATACGCAGTATTTT. This translates into CASSPPWTSRDTQYF.

The chain joins TRBV11-2 to TRBJ1-2; D unresolved. Trimming took 3 bases from V and 3 from J, leaving 20 bases between them. This CDR3 region has 17 residues. Germline V gene data show CDR1 as SGHAT and CDR2 as FQNNGV. The CDR3 protein is CASSFNPRASADYGYTF. Here the CDR3 DNA reads TGTGCCAGCAGCTTCAACCCCCGGGCCTCAGCTGACTATGGCTACACCTTC. Using reference TRBV11-2 and TRBJ1-2 for the parts outside the CDR3, the full variable domain is EAGVAQSPRYKIIEKRQSVAFWCNPISGHATLYWYQQILGQGPKLLIQFQNNGVVDDSQLPKDRFSAERLKGVDSTLKIQPAKLEDSAVYLCASSFNPRASADYGYTFGSGTRLTVV.

A few counts support this clonotype. The chain is built from TRBV20-1 and TRBJ2-2, with 12 nucleotides matching TRBD2. V lost 5 bases and J lost 2; bases outside the gene matches: 6. CDR1 and CDR2 from the germline V gene are DFQATT and SNEGSKA (reference sequence). The CDR3 runs to 16 residues. CDR3 DNA sequence: TGCAGTGCTTCACGACTAGCGGGGGTTAACACCGGGGAGCTGTTTTTT. Amino acid sequence: CSASRLAGVNTGELFF.

As concerns this clonotype: A much larger clone lies one base from this, so it may be a read error. The V and J genes are TRBV20-1 and TRBJ2-7, with 7 bases aligning to TRBD1. The length of the CDR3 is 10 residues. With 5 bases clipped from V and 7 bases from J, the junction kept 2 bases outside the gene matches. CDR1 and CDR2 (germline): DFQATT, SNEGSKA (reference sequence). The CDR3 region is CSAPRGEQYF. The CDR3 coding sequence is TGCAGTGCTCCCAGGGGGGAGCAGTACTTC.

The chain carries TRBV20-1 and TRBJ1-4; TRBD1 agrees at 9 bases. V lost 6 bases to trimming and J lost 6 bases; unmatched junction nucleotides: 5. Germline loops: CDR1 DFQATT, CDR2 SNEGSKA (reference sequence). This CDR3 has 13 residues. The CDR3 nucleotides are TGCAGTGCCAAACGGGACAGGGATGAAAAACTGTTTTTT. This encodes CSAKRDRDEKLFF.

V gene TRBV5-7 combines with J gene TRBJ1-1; TRBD1 matches at 9 bases. TRBV5-7 is an open reading frame whose function is uncertain. The trim removed 6 bases at V and 2 bases at J, leaving 11 bases unmatched. This CDR3 has 16 residues. CDR3 sequence reads: CASTPPGTGCNTEAFF. The CDR3, as DNA: TGTGCCAGCACCCCTCCCGGGACAGGGTGTAACACTGAAGCTTTCTTT.

This clonotype was seen at least ten times. The chain combines TRBV5-1 with TRBJ2-7; no definite D call. Trimming left V 3 bases short and J 0 bases short, with 13 bases between. CDR1 and CDR2 (germline): SGHRS, YFSETQ. The CDR3 totals 15 residues. The CDR3 sequence is CASSSAGRSSYEQYF. CDR3 DNA sequence: TGCGCCAGCAGCTCCGCTGGACGGAGCTCCTACGAGCAGTACTTC.

The rearrangement uses TRBV4-2 and TRBJ2-3; D ambiguous. Germline V gene data show CDR1 as LGHNA and CDR2 as YNFKEQ. The V gene lost 4 bases and the J gene lost 4 bases, with 12 bases spanning the gap. This CDR3 has 14 residues. The CDR3 loop reads CASSLNGFSDTQYF. The CDR3 nucleotides read TGTGCCAGCAGCCTTAACGGGTTTTCAGATACGCAGTATTTT.